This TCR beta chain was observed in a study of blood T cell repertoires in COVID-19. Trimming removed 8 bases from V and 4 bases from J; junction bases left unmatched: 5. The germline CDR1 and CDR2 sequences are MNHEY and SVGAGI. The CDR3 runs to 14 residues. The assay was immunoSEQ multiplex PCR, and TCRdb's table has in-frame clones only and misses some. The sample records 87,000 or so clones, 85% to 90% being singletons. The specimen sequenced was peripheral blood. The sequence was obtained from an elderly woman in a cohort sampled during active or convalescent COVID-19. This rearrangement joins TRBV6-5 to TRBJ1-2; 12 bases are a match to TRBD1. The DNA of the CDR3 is TGTGCCAGCGCTAGGGGACAGGGGGCCTATGGCTACACCTTC. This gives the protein CASARGQGAYGYTF.